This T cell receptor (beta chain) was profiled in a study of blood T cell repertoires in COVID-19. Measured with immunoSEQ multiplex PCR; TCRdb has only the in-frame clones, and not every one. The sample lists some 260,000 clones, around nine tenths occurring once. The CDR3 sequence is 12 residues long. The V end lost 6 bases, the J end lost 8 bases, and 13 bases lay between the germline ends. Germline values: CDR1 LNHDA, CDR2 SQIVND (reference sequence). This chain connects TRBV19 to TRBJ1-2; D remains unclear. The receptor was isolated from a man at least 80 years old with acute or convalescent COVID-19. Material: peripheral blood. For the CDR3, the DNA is TGTGCCAGTAGCTTGGCAGATAACGGCTACACCTTC. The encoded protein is CASSLADNGYTF.